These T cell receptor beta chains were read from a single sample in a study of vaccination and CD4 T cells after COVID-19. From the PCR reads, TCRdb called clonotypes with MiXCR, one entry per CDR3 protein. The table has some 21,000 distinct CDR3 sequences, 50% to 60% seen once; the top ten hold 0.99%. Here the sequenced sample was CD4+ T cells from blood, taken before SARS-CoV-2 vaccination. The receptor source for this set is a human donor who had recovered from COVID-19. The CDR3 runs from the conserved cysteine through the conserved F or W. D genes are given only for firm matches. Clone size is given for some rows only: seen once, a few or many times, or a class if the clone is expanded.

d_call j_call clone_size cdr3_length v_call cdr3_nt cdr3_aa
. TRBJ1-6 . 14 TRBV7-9 TGTGCCAGCAGCTCCAGCCCGAGGCTTTCACCCCTCCGCTTT CASSSSPRLSPLRF
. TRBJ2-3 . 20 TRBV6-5 TGTGCCAGCAGTTACTCCAGGTGGGGGGGCCCTACCATAAGCACAGATACGCAGTATTTT CASSYSRWGGPTISTDTQYF
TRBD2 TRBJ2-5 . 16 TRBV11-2 TGTGCCAGCAGCTCTCAGCCGACTAGCGGGAGGGAGACCCAGTACTTC CASSSQPTSGRETQYF
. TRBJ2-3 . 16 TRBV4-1 TGCGCCAGCAGCCAAGGAATGGGTTTGGGCACAGATACGCAGTATTTT CASSQGMGLGTDTQYF
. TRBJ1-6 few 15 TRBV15 TGTGCCACCAGCAGAGATACGGGGCAGGGTTCACCCCTCCACTTT CATSRDTGQGSPLHF
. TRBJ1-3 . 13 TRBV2 TGTGCCAGCAGTGTAACTGGTCGCGGCACCATATATTTT CASSVTGRGTIYF
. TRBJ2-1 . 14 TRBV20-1 TGCAGTGCTCGTCCAGGGTCGTCCAATAATGAGCAGTTCTTC CSARPGSSNNEQFF
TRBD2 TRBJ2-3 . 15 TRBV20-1 TGCAGTGCTACGGTCCCTAGCGGGAGCACAGATACGCAGTATTTT CSATVPSGSTDTQYF
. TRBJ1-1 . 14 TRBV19 TGTGCCAGTAGTATACTCGCAGGGAGCACTGAAGCTTTCTTT CASSILAGSTEAFF
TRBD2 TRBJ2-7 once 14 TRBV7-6 TGTGCCAGCAGCCCGGGACTAGGTTCCCACGAGCAGTACTTC CASSPGLGSHEQYF
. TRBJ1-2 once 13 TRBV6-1 TGTGCCAGCAGGGAAGCCGCCTCCTATGGCTACACCTTC CASREAASYGYTF
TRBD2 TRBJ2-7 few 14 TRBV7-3 TGTGCCAGCAGCCGGGGGGGCAGCTCCTACGAGCAGTACTTC CASSRGGSSYEQYF
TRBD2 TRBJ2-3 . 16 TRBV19 TGTGCCAGTAGTAACCGAGCGGGAGGATTTACAGATACGCAGTATTTT CASSNRAGGFTDTQYF
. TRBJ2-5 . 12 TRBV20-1 TGCAGTGCTAGAGCATACCAAGAGACCCAGTACTTC CSARAYQETQYF
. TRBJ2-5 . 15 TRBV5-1 TGCGCCAGCAGCTTGAACAGGGCAAGCCAAGAGACCCAGTACTTC CASSLNRASQETQYF
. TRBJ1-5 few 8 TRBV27 TGTGCCAGCCTACCCCAGCATTTT CASLPQHF
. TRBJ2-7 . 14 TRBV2 TGTGCCAGCAGTGTCCAGAAAGTCTCCTACGAGCAGTACTTC CASSVQKVSYEQYF
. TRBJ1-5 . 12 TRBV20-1 TGCAGTGCTAGAGATGAGGGGTGGCGGCAGCATTTT CSARDEGWRQHF
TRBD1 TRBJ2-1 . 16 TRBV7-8 TGTGCCAGCAGCTTGGGGGACAGGGTGAACCTCAATGAGCAGTTCTTC CASSLGDRVNLNEQFF
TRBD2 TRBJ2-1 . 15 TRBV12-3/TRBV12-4 TGTGCCAGCAGTTTTTCCGGCGGGAGGTTCAATGAGCAGTTCTTC CASSFSGGRFNEQFF
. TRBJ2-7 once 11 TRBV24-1 TGTGCCACCAGTGATAGTTACGAGCAGTACTTC CATSDSYEQYF
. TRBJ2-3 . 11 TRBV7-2 TGTGCCAGCAGCTTATCTCTAACGCAGTATTTT CASSLSLTQYF
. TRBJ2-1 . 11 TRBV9 TGTGCCAGCAGCGGACACAATGAGCAGTTCTTC CASSGHNEQFF